This T cell receptor beta chain comes out of a study of neoadjuvant anti-PD-1 for oral cavity cancer. Study-level information: Around day 43, patients without progression received a fourth nivolumab dose before surgery. Study-wide findings and caveats: TCR analyses covered only a few patients per response group.

On this clone: What it binds is not known.

The patients had HPV-negative, locally advanced oral cavity squamous cell carcinoma. Analysis of PBMCs was direct, with no culture step. V gave up 3 bases and J gave up 9 bases, with 21 bases separating them. Germline CDR1 reads SQVTM; CDR2 reads ANQGSEA. The CDR3 sequence is 14 residues long. Some clones are missing from TCRdb's copy, which holds only in-frame ones; the method was immunoSEQ multiplex PCR. The sample consists of 65,000 to 95,000 clones, under 90% of them appearing once. The clonotype originates from a person aged 40 to 85 with oral cavity squamous cell carcinoma. Sequenced material: PBMCs, taken before nivolumab (anti-PD-1) treatment. The genes are TRBV29-1 and TRBJ2-7; D possibly corresponds to TRBD1 (5 bases). The CDR3 protein is CSVEGQGESSGQYF. For the CDR3, the DNA is TGCAGCGTTGAGGGGCAGGGTGAATCTTCTGGGCAGTACTTC.